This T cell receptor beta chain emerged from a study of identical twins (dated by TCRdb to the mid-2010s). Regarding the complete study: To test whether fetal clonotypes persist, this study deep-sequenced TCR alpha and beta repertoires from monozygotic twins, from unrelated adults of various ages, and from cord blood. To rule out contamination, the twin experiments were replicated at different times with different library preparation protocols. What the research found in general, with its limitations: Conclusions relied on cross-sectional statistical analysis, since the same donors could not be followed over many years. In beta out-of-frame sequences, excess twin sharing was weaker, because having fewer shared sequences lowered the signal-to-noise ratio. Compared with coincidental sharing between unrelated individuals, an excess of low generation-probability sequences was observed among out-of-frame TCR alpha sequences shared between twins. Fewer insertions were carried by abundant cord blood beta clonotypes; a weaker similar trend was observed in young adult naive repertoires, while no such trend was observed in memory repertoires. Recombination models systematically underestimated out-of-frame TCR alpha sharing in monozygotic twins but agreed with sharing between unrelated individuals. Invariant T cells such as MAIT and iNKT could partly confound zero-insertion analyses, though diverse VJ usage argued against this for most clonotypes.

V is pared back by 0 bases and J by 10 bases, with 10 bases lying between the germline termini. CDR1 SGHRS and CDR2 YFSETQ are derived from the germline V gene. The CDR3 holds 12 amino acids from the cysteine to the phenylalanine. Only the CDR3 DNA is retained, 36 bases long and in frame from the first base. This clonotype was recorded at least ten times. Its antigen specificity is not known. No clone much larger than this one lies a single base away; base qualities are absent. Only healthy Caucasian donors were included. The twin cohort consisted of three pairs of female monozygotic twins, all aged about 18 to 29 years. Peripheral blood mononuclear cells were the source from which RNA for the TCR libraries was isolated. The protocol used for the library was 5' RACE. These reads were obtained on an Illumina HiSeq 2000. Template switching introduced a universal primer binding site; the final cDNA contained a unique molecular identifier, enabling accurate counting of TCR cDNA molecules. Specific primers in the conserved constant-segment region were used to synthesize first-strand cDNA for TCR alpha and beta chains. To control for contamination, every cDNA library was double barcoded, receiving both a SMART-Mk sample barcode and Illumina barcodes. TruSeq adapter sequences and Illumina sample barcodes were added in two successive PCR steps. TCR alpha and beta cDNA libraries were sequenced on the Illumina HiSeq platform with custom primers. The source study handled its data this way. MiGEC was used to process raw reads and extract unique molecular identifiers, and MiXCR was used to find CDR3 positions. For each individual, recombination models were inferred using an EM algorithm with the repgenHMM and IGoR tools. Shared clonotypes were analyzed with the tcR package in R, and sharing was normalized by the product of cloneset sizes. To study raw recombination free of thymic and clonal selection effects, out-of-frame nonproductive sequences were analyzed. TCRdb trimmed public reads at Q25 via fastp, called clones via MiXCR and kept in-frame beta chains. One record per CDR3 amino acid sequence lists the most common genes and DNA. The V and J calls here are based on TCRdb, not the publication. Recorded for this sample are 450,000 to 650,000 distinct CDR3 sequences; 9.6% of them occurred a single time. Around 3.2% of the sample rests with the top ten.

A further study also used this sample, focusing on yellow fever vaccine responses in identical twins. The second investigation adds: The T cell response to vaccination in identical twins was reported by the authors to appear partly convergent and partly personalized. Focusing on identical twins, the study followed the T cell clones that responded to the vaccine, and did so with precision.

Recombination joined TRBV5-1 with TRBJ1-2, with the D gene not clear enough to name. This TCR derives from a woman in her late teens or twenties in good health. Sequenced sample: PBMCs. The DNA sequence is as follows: TGCGCCAGCAGCTTGGTGGGGTCGGACTACACCTTC. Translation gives CASSLVGSDYTF.